Presented here are 5 T cell receptor beta chains from one specimen sequenced in a study of pediatric ulcerative colitis. Here immunoSEQ multiplex PCR was the method, and the copy in TCRdb shows in-frame clones only, minus some. In the table there are 30,000 to 40,000 clones, about 81% of which are singletons. One to two pinch biopsies were taken from the rectum during colonoscopy. Specimen: gut tissue. These receptors originate from a boy aged 5-17 years with mild ulcerative colitis.

The chain employs TRBV7-3 and TRBJ2-1; TRBD1 or TRBD2 may be the D gene (5 bases each). Deletions cut 2 bases from V and 0 bases from J, with 8 bases between. Germline V CDR1 and CDR2: SGHTA, FQGTGA. The CDR3 extends over 15 amino acids. The CDR3, as DNA: TGTGCCAGCAGCTTATCAGGGACCTCCTACAATGAGCAGTTCTTC. Amino acids: CASSLSGTSYNEQFF. Looking up the rest from reference TRBV7-3 and TRBJ2-1 gives the full variable domain: GAGVSQTPSNKVTEKGKYVELRCDPISGHTALYWYRQSLGQGPEFLIYFQGTGAADDSGLPNDRFFAVRPEGSVSTLKIQRTERGDSAVYLCASSLSGTSYNEQFFGPGTRLTVL.

This chain uses TRBV4-1 with TRBJ2-3; a weak D match, TRBD1 (5 bases). The CDR3 covers 14 residues. Deletions cut 6 bases from V and 0 bases from J, with 10 bases between. From germline, CDR1 is MGHRA and CDR2 YSYEKL. For the CDR3, the DNA is TGCGCCAGCAGAAGGCAGGGCAGCACAGATACGCAGTATTTT. Protein sequence: CASRRQGSTDTQYF.

This clone appeared a few times. V usage is TRBV7-6 and J usage is TRBJ1-3; tentatively, D is TRBD1 (5 bases). V was trimmed by 9 bases and J by 1 base, leaving 10 bases between them. The CDR3 length is 13 residues. Germline V lookup: CDR1 SGHVS, CDR2 FNYEAQ. This CDR3 reads CAREEGSGNTIYF. The CDR3 region has the DNA TGTGCCAGGGAGGAGGGGTCTGGAAACACCATATATTTT.

This rearrangement joins TRBV13 to TRBJ2-7, with TRBD2 matching over 8 bases. Germline V CDR1 and CDR2: PRHDT, FYEKMQ (reference sequence). CDR3 size: 16 residues. Trimming took 3 bases from V and 0 from J; bases not matched to a gene: 7. The CDR3 loop reads CASSFGPRGVSYEQYF. For the CDR3, the DNA is TGTGCCAGCAGCTTCGGTCCGCGGGGGGTCTCCTACGAGCAGTACTTC.

The chain has TRBV5-6 and TRBJ2-1, with D possibly being TRBD1 (6 bases). The germline V and J ends were trimmed by 4 bases and 3 bases, with 17 bases remaining between them. The length of the CDR3 is 16 residues. CDR1 is SGHDT, CDR2 YYEEEE, per germline. The CDR3 region is CASSLVRGPNYNEQFF. DNA for the CDR3: TGTGCCAGCAGCCTAGTCAGGGGCCCGAACTACAATGAGCAGTTCTTC.